A single sample is the source of the 16 T cell receptor beta chains below, sequenced in a study of blood T cell repertoires in COVID-19 (dated by TCRdb to 2019 to 2021). Libraries came from the immunoSEQ multiplex PCR assay. The table comes from immuneACCESS by way of TCRdb, which keeps in-frame sequences with V and J called. Part of the clones is missing from these tables; in studies checked, under half for an unresolved V gene and the rest for unknown reasons. Within this sample are tens of thousands of clones, with approximately 80% of them counted one time only. Jointly, the top ten make up roughly 5.7% of the sample. Source material: peripheral blood. These receptors were collected from an older man with acute or convalescent COVID-19.

The table lists this clone with a count of one. The V gene is TRBV6-2 or TRBV6-3, the J gene TRBJ2-3; 12 nucleotides match TRBD2. CDR3 length: 18 residues. V was clipped by 0 bases and J by 4 bases; unmatched bases: 8. Per the germline V gene, CDR1 is MNHEY and CDR2 is SVGEGT. CDR3 protein: CASSYSLGLAGGADTQYF. The CDR3 bases are TGTGCCAGCAGTTACTCGTTAGGGCTAGCGGGGGGGGCAGATACGCAGTATTTT.

The rearrangement links TRBV7-9 to TRBJ1-2; 8 positions match TRBD1. The CDR3 is made up of 14 amino acids. V trimming: 5 bases; J trimming: 4 bases; junction bases outside the gene matches: 6. Germline V lookup: CDR1 SEHNR, CDR2 FQNEAQ (reference sequence). The DNA of the CDR3 is TGTGCCAGCAGCCTCGGACAGGGATTCTATGGCTACACCTTC. Residues: CASSLGQGFYGYTF.

The V gene is TRBV5-1, the J gene TRBJ2-2, with TRBD1 matching over 7 bases. CDR3 length equals 14 residues. J was trimmed by 7 bases and V by 4 bases; bases with no gene match: 7. The germline V gene encodes CDR1 SGHRS and CDR2 YFSETQ. The CDR3 nucleotides read TGCGCCAGCAGCCCCGACAGGGTGCACGGGGAGCTGTTTTTT. Protein sequence: CASSPDRVHGELFF.

This clone was detected many times. The rearrangement joins TRBV7-3 to TRBJ2-2; TRBD2 matches at 9 bases. The trim removed 5 bases at V and 2 bases at J, leaving 6 bases unmatched. CDR1 is SGHTA and CDR2 is FQGTGA in the germline V gene. The CDR3 is 16 amino acids. In DNA, the CDR3 is TGTGCCAGCAGCATAGCGGGGGCGTATAACACCGGGGAGCTGTTTTTT. Its protein is CASSIAGAYNTGELFF.

V is TRBV4-1 and J is TRBJ2-3; TRBD2 aligns across 7 bases. The trim removed 3 bases at V and 4 bases at J, leaving 7 bases unmatched. The CDR3 has 15 residues. Germline V gene sequence: CDR1 MGHRA, CDR2 YSYEKL. The CDR3 DNA reads TGCGCCAGCAGCCAGGAACGGACTAGTGCAGATACGCAGTATTTT. This translates into CASSQERTSADTQYF.

This clone was detected once. The chain carries TRBV5-1 and TRBJ2-5, with no clear D. In germline, CDR1 is SGHRS, CDR2 YFSETQ. Between the trimmed V and J ends, which lost 0 bases and 4 bases, there was a span of 7 bases. The CDR3 extends over 13 amino acids. The CDR3 sequence: CASSLALLETQYF. For the CDR3, the DNA is TGCGCCAGCAGCTTGGCTCTCCTAGAGACCCAGTACTTC. The variable domain in full, with the rest retrieved from reference TRBV5-1 and TRBJ2-5, is KAGVTQTPRYLIKTRGQQVTLSCSPISGHRSVSWYQQTPGQGLQFLFEYFSETQRNKGNFPGRFSGRQFSNSRSEMNVSTLELGDSALYLCASSLALLETQYFGPGTRLLVL.

The rearrangement joins TRBV5-6 to TRBJ2-7; D perhaps matches TRBD1 (5 bases). Trimming left V 0 bases short and J 2 bases short, with 9 bases between. From germline, CDR1 is SGHDT and CDR2 YYEEEE. This CDR3 is 14 amino acids long. CDR3 nucleotide sequence: TGTGCCAGCAGCTTGGCAGCAGGGACCTACGAGCAGTACTTC. Translation: CASSLAAGTYEQYF.

The chain is built from TRBV5-1 and TRBJ2-3; no reliable D call. V was clipped by 4 bases and J by 6 bases, with 12 bases between them. The germline gives CDR1 SGHRS, CDR2 YFSETQ. This CDR3 is 13 amino acids long. CDR3 in amino acids: CASSQNLFDTQYF. DNA for the CDR3: TGCGCCAGCAGCCAGAACCTCTTCGATACGCAGTATTTT.

The gene calls are TRBV5-1 and TRBJ2-2; weak D call: TRBD2 (5 bases). CDR3 length: 15 residues. Germline V lookup: CDR1 SGHRS, CDR2 YFSETQ. Trimming left V 3 bases short and J 3 bases short, with 12 bases between. This CDR3 reads CASSSGMADTGELFF. The CDR3 DNA is TGCGCCAGCAGCTCGGGGATGGCGGACACCGGGGAGCTGTTTTTT.

CDR3 in DNA: TGCGCCAGCAGCTTGTCGGGGAATGGCTACACCTTC. This encodes CASSLSGNGYTF. V is TRBV5-1 and J is TRBJ1-2; D ambiguous. From germline, CDR1 is SGHRS and CDR2 YFSETQ. With 1 base removed from V and 6 bases from J, the gap between germline ends came to 7 bases. The CDR3 consists of 12 residues.

The rearrangement joins TRBV5-1 to TRBJ2-5, with 9 bases identical to TRBD1. Germline V gene lookup returns CDR1 SGHRS and CDR2 YFSETQ. J lost 1 base, V lost 1 base, and 5 bases had no gene match. The CDR3 has 16 residues. DNA for the CDR3: TGCGCCAGCAGCTTGTGGGGACAGGGAGGCCAAGAGACCCAGTACTTC. Protein: CASSLWGQGGQETQYF.

This clone was detected a few times. The J gene is TRBJ1-2, the V gene TRBV10-3; D is perhaps TRBD1 (6 bases). From germline, CDR1 is ENHRY and CDR2 SYGVKD. V was trimmed by 7 bases and J by 1 base, leaving 10 bases between them. CDR3 size: 13 residues. This chain's CDR3 is CAINEQGNYGYTF. For the CDR3, the DNA is TGTGCCATCAACGAACAGGGTAACTATGGCTACACCTTC.

The chain has TRBV18 and TRBJ2-5, with 7 positions matching TRBD2. The CDR3 length is 14 residues. Germline CDR1 reads KGHSH; CDR2 reads LQKENI. Trimming at V came to 5 bases and at J to 2 bases, leaving 5 bases not matched to a gene. CDR3: CASSSGTRQETQYF. CDR3 nucleotide sequence: TGTGCCAGCTCAAGCGGGACTCGGCAAGAGACCCAGTACTTC.

The CDR3 loop is CASSSQNRAMNTEAFF. CDR3 DNA: TGTGCCAGCAGCTCGCAGAACAGGGCCATGAACACTGAAGCTTTCTTT. The rearrangement links TRBV7-6 to TRBJ1-1, with D possibly TRBD1 on 6 matching bases. CDR1 and CDR2 (germline): SGHVS, FNYEAQ. The CDR3 has 16 residues. Trimming cost V 4 bases and J 0 bases, with 15 bases left between them.

The chain couples TRBV3-1 (or the pseudogene TRBV3-2) to TRBJ1-2, with TRBD1 as a possible D gene (5 bases). The V gene's germline CDR1 is LGHDT and CDR2 YNNKEL (reference sequence). The CDR3 has 12 residues. V was shortened by 4 bases and J by 8 bases, with 11 bases between the two germline ends. As DNA, the CDR3 is TGTGCCAGCAGCCCGCCCGGGGGAGGCTACACCTTC. As protein: CASSPPGGGYTF.

The V call is TRBV3-1 (or the pseudogene TRBV3-2), the J call TRBJ2-2; TRBD1 might be the D (6 bases). The V gene's germline CDR1 is LGHDT and CDR2 YNNKEL (reference sequence). The CDR3 loop spans 19 amino acids. The ends were cut back, 3 bases at V and 0 bases at J, with 20 bases in the middle. DNA of the CDR3: TGTGCCAGCAGCCACAAGGGATGGCCACAGGGACCGAACACCGGGGAGCTGTTTTTT. Amino acid sequence: CASSHKGWPQGPNTGELFF.